This is a list of T cell receptor beta chains from one sample in a study of beta chain features in type 1 diabetes. Clones were sequenced by immunoSEQ multiplex PCR, and TCRdb holds only the in-frame ones, with some missing. The repertoire holds almost 350,000 clones, with 15% to 20% as singletons. Sequencing was done on a sample of naive CD4+ T cells from blood. The receptors shown here come from a young woman in good health. Both conserved end residues are part of each CDR3. Each record gives: D gene, V gene, J gene, clone size, CDR3 protein, CDR3 DNA. The D gene is left open where the match is weak. Expanded clones get a size class; other rows say once, few or many, or leave the size out.

D: -; V: TRBV28; J: TRBJ1-2; size: -; CDR3: CASRTGTLNYGYTF; DNA: TGTGCCAGCAGAACTGGGACACTCAACTATGGCTACACCTTC
D: -; V: TRBV6-6; J: TRBJ1-2; size: -; CDR3: CASSYSAGDYGYTF; DNA: TGTGCCAGCAGTTACTCCGCAGGGGACTATGGCTACACCTTC
D: TRBD2; V: TRBV5-4; J: TRBJ2-2; size: -; CDR3: CASRDMTSGRDTGELFF; DNA: TGTGCCAGCAGGGACATGACTAGCGGGAGGGACACCGGGGAGCTGTTTTTT
D: -; V: TRBV25-1; J: TRBJ1-4; size: few; CDR3: CASSERETNEKLFF; DNA: TGTGCCAGCAGTGAGCGAGAGACTAATGAAAAACTGTTTTTT
D: TRBD1; V: TRBV29-1; J: TRBJ2-1; size: few; CDR3: CSVGTAISYNEQFF; DNA: TGCAGCGTCGGGACAGCCATCTCCTACAATGAGCAGTTCTTC
D: TRBD1; V: TRBV4-3; J: TRBJ1-4; size: few; CDR3: CASSQEGGLLGEKLFF; DNA: TGCGCCAGCAGCCAAGAAGGGGGCCTCCTGGGGGAAAAACTGTTTTTT
D: -; V: TRBV18; J: TRBJ2-1; size: -; CDR3: CASSNRSPYNEQFF; DNA: TGTGCCAGCTCAAACAGATCCCCCTACAATGAGCAGTTCTTC
D: TRBD1; V: TRBV14; J: TRBJ2-5; size: many; CDR3: CASSRDRGQETQYF; DNA: TGTGCCAGCAGCCGAGACAGGGGGCAGGAGACCCAGTACTTC
D: TRBD2; V: TRBV7-9; J: TRBJ2-2; size: few; CDR3: CASSSRLATNTGELFF; DNA: TGTGCCAGCAGCTCTCGACTAGCGACGAACACCGGGGAGCTGTTTTTT
D: TRBD1; V: TRBV7-6; J: TRBJ1-1; size: -; CDR3: CASSLVDRGLMNTEAFF; DNA: TGTGCCAGCAGCTTGGTGGACAGGGGCCTCATGAACACTGAAGCTTTCTTT
D: -; V: TRBV27; J: TRBJ1-2; size: once; CDR3: CASSSLLRGGINYGYTF; DNA: TGTGCCAGCAGTTCACTGCTAAGGGGGGGCATTAACTATGGCTACACCTTC
D: TRBD1; V: TRBV27; J: TRBJ2-7; size: -; CDR3: CASSRQGYEQYF; DNA: TGTGCCAGCAGTAGACAGGGCTACGAGCAGTACTTC
D: -; V: TRBV11-2; J: TRBJ1-2; size: -; CDR3: CASSINGIPGGYTF; DNA: TGTGCCAGCAGCATCAACGGGATTCCAGGAGGCTACACCTTC
D: TRBD1; V: TRBV25-1; J: TRBJ1-1; size: -; CDR3: CASSARWDRANTEAFF; DNA: TGTGCCAGCAGTGCCCGTTGGGACAGGGCGAACACTGAAGCTTTCTTT
D: -; V: TRBV6-6; J: TRBJ1-1; size: few; CDR3: CASSYNEAGGTEAFF; DNA: TGTGCCAGCAGTTACAATGAGGCGGGCGGGACTGAAGCTTTCTTT
D: -; V: TRBV5-6; J: TRBJ2-7; size: -; CDR3: CASSPAEGEQYF; DNA: TGTGCCAGCAGCCCCGCAGAGGGAGAGCAGTACTTC
D: TRBD2; V: TRBV30; J: TRBJ2-3; size: few; CDR3: CAWSRKGLAGDTQYF; DNA: TGTGCCTGGAGTCGAAAGGGACTAGCGGGAGATACGCAGTATTTT